Listed here is a single TCR beta chain. Its matching antigen is unknown. Using RNA transcripts as the source, TCR beta CDR3 regions were amplified. TCR CDR3 regions were first amplified by RT-PCR with HTBI primers. One entry per CDR3 protein, called by TCRdb with MiXCR from the multiplex PCR reads. Among 500,000 to 800,000 distinct CDR3 sequences listed, 40% to 55% were seen once. The CDR3 has 14 residues. From germline, CDR1 is ENHRY and CDR2 SYGVKD. Trimming pared 3 bases from V and 4 bases from J, leaving 7 bases between. The data were obtained in a study of T cells in Graves' hyperthyroidism and ophthalmopathy. Notes on the study in general: Most clonotypes that expanded in the thyroid above 0.001 also showed up in blood.

Sample: peripheral blood or thyroid tissue (not recorded which). The chain carries TRBV10-3 and TRBJ2-6; D gene ambiguous. The receptor comes from an adult man with Graves' disease, either hyperthyroidism or ophthalmopathy (not recorded which). CDR3 bases: TGTGCCATCAGTGACGGGTCCGGGGCCAACGTCCTGACTTTC. As protein: CAISDGSGANVLTF.